This is a list of T cell receptor beta chains from one sample in a study of T cell responses to AZD1222 COVID-19 vaccine. Generated by immunoSEQ multiplex PCR, the TCRdb table keeps only in-frame clones and is missing some. Of around 130,000 clones in the sample, around 84% were seen once. Sequences were derived from peripheral blood, sampled on day 0 of AZD1222 vaccination. The receptors here all came from an adult in good health. CDR3s include the opening cysteine and the closing phenylalanine or tryptophan. The D gene is left open where the match is weak. Not every row has a clone size; where given, it reads once, few, many or a size class.

abundance: NA; d_gene: NA; v_gene: TRBV7-9; j_gene: TRBJ1-5; CDR3nt: TGTGCCAGCAGCTTAAGGAACAGGTTTAAAGGCAATCAGCCCCAGCATTTT; CDR3aa: CASSLRNRFKGNQPQHF
abundance: NA; d_gene: TRBD2; v_gene: TRBV27; j_gene: TRBJ2-1; CDR3nt: TGTGCCAGCAGTTTTCGGGGGGGACGAAACAATGAGCAGTTCTTC; CDR3aa: CASSFRGGRNNEQFF
abundance: NA; d_gene: TRBD1; v_gene: TRBV12-3/TRBV12-4; j_gene: TRBJ1-4; CDR3nt: TGTGCCAGCAGACCCGGGACAGATGAAAAACTGTTTTTT; CDR3aa: CASRPGTDEKLFF
abundance: NA; d_gene: NA; v_gene: TRBV13; j_gene: TRBJ2-1; CDR3nt: TGTGCCAGCAGCGACCAGGGCAATGAGCAGTTCTTC; CDR3aa: CASSDQGNEQFF
abundance: NA; d_gene: NA; v_gene: TRBV19; j_gene: TRBJ1-1; CDR3nt: TGTGCCAGTAGTAGTACCCCCGCCAACACTGAAGCTTTCTTT; CDR3aa: CASSSTPANTEAFF
abundance: NA; d_gene: NA; v_gene: TRBV28; j_gene: TRBJ1-1; CDR3nt: TGTGCCAGCAGGTCTACACAGGGAGACACTGAAGCTTTCTTT; CDR3aa: CASRSTQGDTEAFF
abundance: NA; d_gene: NA; v_gene: TRBV9; j_gene: TRBJ1-1; CDR3nt: TGTGCCAGCAGCGTAGAGCCGGGCAGGGGCACAATGAACACTGAAGCTTTCTTT; CDR3aa: CASSVEPGRGTMNTEAFF
abundance: NA; d_gene: NA; v_gene: TRBV7-9; j_gene: TRBJ1-2; CDR3nt: TGTGCCAGCAGCTTAGAAATCGTGGGGAACTATGGCTACACCTTC; CDR3aa: CASSLEIVGNYGYTF
abundance: once; d_gene: NA; v_gene: TRBV28; j_gene: TRBJ2-1; CDR3nt: TGTGCCAGCAGGGCAGGGGGACTGGCAGGCTACAATGAGCAGTTCTTC; CDR3aa: CASRAGGLAGYNEQFF
abundance: NA; d_gene: NA; v_gene: TRBV7-2; j_gene: TRBJ2-5; CDR3nt: TGTGCCAGCAGCTATTATCACCAAGAGACCCAGTACTTC; CDR3aa: CASSYYHQETQYF